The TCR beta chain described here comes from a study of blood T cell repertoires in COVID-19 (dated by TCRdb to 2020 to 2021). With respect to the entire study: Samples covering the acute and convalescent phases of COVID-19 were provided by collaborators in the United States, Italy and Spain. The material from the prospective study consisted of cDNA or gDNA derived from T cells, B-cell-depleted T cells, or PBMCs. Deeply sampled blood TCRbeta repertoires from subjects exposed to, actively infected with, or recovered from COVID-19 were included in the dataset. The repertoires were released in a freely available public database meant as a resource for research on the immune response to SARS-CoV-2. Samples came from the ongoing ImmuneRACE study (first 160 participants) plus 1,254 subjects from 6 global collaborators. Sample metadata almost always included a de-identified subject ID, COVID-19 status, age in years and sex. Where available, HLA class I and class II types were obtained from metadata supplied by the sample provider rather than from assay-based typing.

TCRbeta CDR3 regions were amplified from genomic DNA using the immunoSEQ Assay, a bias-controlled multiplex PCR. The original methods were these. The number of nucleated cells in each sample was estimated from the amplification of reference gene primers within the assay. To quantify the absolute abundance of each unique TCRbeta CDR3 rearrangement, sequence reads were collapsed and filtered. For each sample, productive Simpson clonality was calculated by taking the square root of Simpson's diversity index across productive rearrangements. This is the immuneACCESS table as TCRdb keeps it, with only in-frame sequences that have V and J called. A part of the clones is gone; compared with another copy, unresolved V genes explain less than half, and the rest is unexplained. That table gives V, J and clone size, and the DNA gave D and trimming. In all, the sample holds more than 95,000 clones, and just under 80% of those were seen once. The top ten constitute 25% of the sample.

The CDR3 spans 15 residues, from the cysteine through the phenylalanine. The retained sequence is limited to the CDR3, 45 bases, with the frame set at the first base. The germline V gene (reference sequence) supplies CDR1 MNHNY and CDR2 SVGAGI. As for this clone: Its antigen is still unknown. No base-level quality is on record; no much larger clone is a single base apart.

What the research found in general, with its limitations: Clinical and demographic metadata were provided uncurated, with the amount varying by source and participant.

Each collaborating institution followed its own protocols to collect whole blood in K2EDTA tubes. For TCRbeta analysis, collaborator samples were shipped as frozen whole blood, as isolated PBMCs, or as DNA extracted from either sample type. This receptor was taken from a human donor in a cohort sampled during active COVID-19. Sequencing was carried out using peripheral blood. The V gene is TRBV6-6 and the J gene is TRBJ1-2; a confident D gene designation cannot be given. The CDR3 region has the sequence CAAVEAPHLIWGYTF. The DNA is TGTGCAGCAGTCGAGGCCCCACATCTGATCTGGGGCTACACCTTC.